This T cell receptor (beta chain) was retrieved from a study of blood T cell repertoires in COVID-19. Germline CDR1 and CDR2: SEHNR and FQNEAQ (reference sequence). CDR3 length equals 17 residues. Trimming removed 5 bases at V and 0 bases at J, with 14 bases between. TCRdb's table, derived via immunoSEQ multiplex PCR, lists solely in-frame clones and lacks some. The sample comprises approximately 320,000 clones, approximately 90% of which are singletons, and 8.9% rests with the top ten. This receptor was obtained from a woman between 18 and 29 years old who had recovered from COVID-19. Sequencing was done on a sample of PBMCs or T cells enriched from blood (not recorded which). The chain carries TRBV7-9 and TRBJ2-6; D may be TRBD2 (5 bases). Here the CDR3 DNA reads TGTGCCAGCAGCCATACTACCGGGGACTCTGGGGCCAACGTCCTGACTTTC. Protein product: CASSHTTGDSGANVLTF.